The sequence of this T cell receptor beta chain was determined in a study of beta chain features in type 1 diabetes. Study-wide results and caveats: Sequencing the cDNA could make cells with high TCR expression show up more than they should. In every one of the four CD4+ subsets, TCRB CDR3s were moderately but significantly shorter in Type 1 diabetes patients.

TCRB transcripts that were expressed got sequenced, as all of the isolated RNA had been reverse transcribed. Measured with immunoSEQ multiplex PCR; TCRdb has only the in-frame clones, and not every one. Of 630,000 or so clones listed, over 13% are singletons. In germline, CDR1 is MNHEY, CDR2 SVGAGI. V was shortened by 2 bases and J by 7 bases, with 3 bases between the two germline ends. The CDR3 has 11 amino acids. Of note for this clone: Its antigen is undetermined.

The sequence was collected from a young man with type 1 diabetes. The sequenced sample consisted of naive CD4+ T cells from blood. The V gene is TRBV6-5, the J gene TRBJ2-1; D is ambiguous. The CDR3 region is CASSYGNEQFF. DNA for the CDR3: TGTGCCAGCAGTTACGGGAATGAGCAGTTCTTC.